What follows are 22 T cell receptor beta chains derived from one specimen sequenced in a study of monozygotic twins with cystic fibrosis (dated by TCRdb to the early 2020s). Library generation was performed with the immunoSEQ multiplex PCR assay. Not all clones reach the TCRdb copy of this immuneACCESS table, which keeps in-frame sequences only. Checked studies attribute under half of the gap to unresolved V genes and leave the rest unexplained. The sample table contains about 23,000 clones; only one count was recorded for around 93% of them. The ten largest account for roughly 0.3% of the sample. The source material was blood. These receptor sequences come from a girl aged 2-10 years with cystic fibrosis.

The table lists this clone with a few counts. This chain joins TRBV2 and TRBJ1-6, with TRBD1 identical over 7 bases. J lost 7 bases, V lost 7 bases, and 13 bases had no gene match. Germline V gene sequence: CDR1 SNHLY, CDR2 FYNNEI. This CDR3 region has 16 residues. The CDR3 loop is CASTTDRAFGNSPLHF. The CDR3 DNA follows: TGTGCCAGCACCACAGACAGGGCCTTCGGGAATTCACCCCTCCACTTT.

V gene TRBV5-1 combines with J gene TRBJ1-2; D is possibly TRBD1 (6 bases). V lost 2 bases to trimming and J lost 8 bases, with 13 bases between them. The germline V gene has CDR1 SGHRS and CDR2 YFSETQ. CDR3 length: 13 residues. The DNA for the CDR3 is TGCGCCAGCAGCTTCACAGGGCTCTACGGCTACACCTTC. Translation gives CASSFTGLYGYTF.

The rearrangement joins TRBV7-9 to TRBJ2-7; TRBD2 is a possible D gene (5 bases). Germline CDR1 and CDR2: SEHNR and FQNEAQ (reference sequence). The CDR3 loop spans 17 amino acids. Trimming pared 5 bases from V and 3 bases from J, leaving 23 bases between. CDR3 in amino acids: CASSRSLGSGLDYEQYF. The CDR3 DNA reads as TGTGCCAGCAGCCGATCCCTAGGGAGCGGATTAGACTACGAGCAGTACTTC.

The V and J genes are TRBV6-5 and TRBJ1-3; D gene ambiguous. V was clipped by 5 bases and J by 0 bases, with 8 bases between them. The germline V gene encodes CDR1 MNHEY and CDR2 SVGAGI. The CDR3 is 14 residues long. CDR3 DNA sequence: TGTGCCAGCAGTGGAGATTTCTCTGGAAACACCATATATTTT. Protein sequence: CASSGDFSGNTIYF.

Turning to this clone: The junction does not match germline at one end; this may be a read error. The chain recombines TRBV6-1 with TRBJ2-7; D not resolved. The CDR3 is 15 amino acids. Germline CDR1 is MNHNS and CDR2 is SASEGT. CDR3 DNA sequence: TGTGCCAGCAGTCCACAGACGGTGGGTTCCTCCGAGCAGTACTTC. Its translation: CASSPQTVGSSEQYF.

This CDR3 is CASSPRDRASYEQYF. The CDR3 nucleotides read TGTGCCAGCAGCCCACGGGACAGGGCCTCCTACGAGCAGTACTTC. The chain has TRBV7-6 and TRBJ2-7; 9 nucleotides align to TRBD1. Per the germline V gene, CDR1 is SGHVS and CDR2 is FNYEAQ. V was pared by 5 bases and J by 0 bases, with 5 bases of the junction left unmatched. The CDR3 is made up of 15 amino acids.

In this sample, this clone turned up a few times. The chain employs TRBV7-9 and TRBJ1-5; the D is unclear. This CDR3 is 13 amino acids long. Germline CDR1 SEHNR, CDR2 FQNEAQ (reference sequence). Trimming took off 3 bases at V and 0 bases at J, with 3 bases between the two ends. CDR3 region: CASSFDSNQPQHF. CDR3 nucleotide sequence: TGTGCCAGCAGCTTTGATAGCAATCAGCCCCAGCATTTT.

This clone was recorded once. The genes are TRBV9 and TRBJ1-4; tentatively, D is TRBD1 (5 bases). CDR1 is SGDLS and CDR2 is YYNGEE in the germline V gene. CDR3 length: 13 amino acids. V was shortened by 1 base and J by 7 bases, with 8 bases between the two germline ends. The DNA of the CDR3 is TGTGCCAGCAGCGTACGGGACGGTGAAAAACTGTTTTTT. As protein: CASSVRDGEKLFF.

The J gene is TRBJ1-2, the V gene TRBV6-5; 7 bases align to TRBD1. Germline V gene sequence: CDR1 MNHEY, CDR2 SVGAGI. There are 14 residues in the CDR3. Trimming took 5 bases from V and 8 from J; bases not matched to a gene: 11. The CDR3 coding sequence is TGTGCCAGCAGTGACTATGGACAGGCGGACGGCTACACCTTC. It encodes CASSDYGQADGYTF.

V and J are TRBV19 and TRBJ2-1; 7 bases agree with TRBD1. The CDR3 consists of 15 residues. With V trimmed by 0 bases and J by 6 bases, 5 bases remained unmatched. Germline-derived CDR1 and CDR2 are LNHDA and SQIVND (reference sequence). The chain's CDR3 is CASSIEGTVGNEQFF. The CDR3 DNA is TGTGCCAGTAGTATAGAGGGGACAGTGGGCAATGAGCAGTTCTTC.

The chain couples TRBV5-1 to TRBJ2-2, with D perhaps being TRBD1 or TRBD2 (5 bases each). CDR3 length: 14 residues. Germline values: CDR1 SGHRS, CDR2 YFSETQ. With 4 bases removed from V and 6 bases from J, the gap between germline ends came to 13 bases. Here the CDR3 reads CASSLGRVAGELFF. The CDR3 DNA sequence: TGCGCCAGCAGCCTGGGGCGGGTGGCCGGGGAGCTGTTTTTT.

The chain joins TRBV5-1 to TRBJ2-1; TRBD2 aligns across 15 bases. V gave up 0 bases and J gave up 9 bases; unmatched junction bases: 4. The CDR3 sequence is 16 residues long. Per the germline V gene, CDR1 is SGHRS and CDR2 is YFSETQ. The CDR3 spells CASSLAGTSGGSEQFF. DNA of the CDR3: TGCGCCAGCAGCTTGGCCGGGACTAGCGGGGGGTCTGAGCAGTTCTTC. The full variable domain, its missing parts supplied by reference TRBV5-1 and TRBJ2-1, is KAGVTQTPRYLIKTRGQQVTLSCSPISGHRSVSWYQQTPGQGLQFLFEYFSETQRNKGNFPGRFSGRQFSNSRSEMNVSTLELGDSALYLCASSLAGTSGGSEQFFGPGTRLTVL.

The J gene is TRBJ1-1, the V gene TRBV9, with no clear D. Trimming shortened V by 4 bases and J by 0 bases, and 16 bases separated the two germline ends. From germline, CDR1 is SGDLS and CDR2 YYNGEE. This CDR3 region has 16 residues. As DNA, the CDR3 is TGTGCCAGCAGCCCCTTCGGAGCGGGTATGAACACTGAAGCTTTCTTT. Its protein product is CASSPFGAGMNTEAFF. Variable domain in full (rest from reference TRBV9 and TRBJ1-1): DSGVTQTPKHLITATGQRVTLRCSPRSGDLSVYWYQQSLDQGLQFLIQYYNGEERAKGNILERFSAQQFPDLHSELNLSSLELGDSALYFCASSPFGAGMNTEAFFGQGTRLTVV.

The chain is built from TRBV13 and TRBJ1-2, with D possibly TRBD1 on 5 matching bases. Germline V lookup: CDR1 PRHDT, CDR2 FYEKMQ (reference sequence). This CDR3 contains 14 residues. Between the trimmed V and J ends, which lost 5 bases and 4 bases, there was a span of 14 bases. The CDR3 sequence: CASSPGQAPYGYTF. DNA of the CDR3: TGTGCCAGCAGCCCCGGACAAGCCCCCTATGGCTACACCTTC. Full variable domain (rest looked up from reference TRBV13 and TRBJ1-2): AAGVIQSPRHLIKEKRETATLKCYPIPRHDTVYWYQQGPGQDPQFLISFYEKMQSDKGSIPDRFSAQQFSDYHSELNMSSLELGDSALYFCASSPGQAPYGYTFGSGTRLTVV.

The J gene is TRBJ2-7, the V gene TRBV11-2, with 7 bases fitting TRBD1. After removal of 5 bases from V and 4 bases from J, the junction contained 8 bases not matched to a gene. This CDR3 is 14 amino acids long. CDR1 is SGHAT and CDR2 is FQNNGV in the germline V gene. In DNA form, the CDR3 reads TGTGCCAGCAGCCCAGACAGGGTTAGGTACGAGCAGTACTTC. Protein product: CASSPDRVRYEQYF.

The chain joins TRBV18 to TRBJ1-2; 7 bases match TRBD1. V was clipped by 3 bases and J by 3 bases; unmatched bases: 7. CDR1 and CDR2 (germline): KGHSH, LQKENI. The CDR3 covers 15 residues. The CDR3 protein is CASSPREGADYGYTF. The CDR3 region has the DNA TGTGCCAGCTCACCGAGAGAGGGGGCGGACTATGGCTACACCTTC.

The V gene is TRBV20-1, the J gene TRBJ2-7; D is unclear. V lost 0 bases and J 8 bases, leaving 5 bases between the germline ends. The CDR3 loop spans 10 amino acids. CDR1 and CDR2 from the germline V gene are DFQATT and SNEGSKA (reference sequence). CDR3 nucleotides: TGCAGTGCTAGAGATGTTAAGCAGTACTTC. It codes for CSARDVKQYF.

The V gene is TRBV4-1, the J gene TRBJ2-7; D unresolved. The CDR3 runs 13 residues. Per the germline V gene, CDR1 is MGHRA and CDR2 is YSYEKL. V lost 1 base to trimming and J lost 1 base, with 5 bases between them. The CDR3 DNA reads TGCGCCAGCAGCCAAGGCCCGTCCTACGAGCAGTACTTC. It translates to CASSQGPSYEQYF.

This chain uses TRBV4-3 with TRBJ2-2; D possibly matches TRBD1 or TRBD2 (7 bases each). Germline CDR1 LGHNA, CDR2 YSLEER. The V end lost 2 bases, the J end lost 5 bases, and 21 bases lay between the germline ends. There are 18 residues in the CDR3. The CDR3 sequence: CASSQRGGPGQITGELFF. The CDR3 DNA sequence: TGCGCCAGCAGCCAAAGGGGGGGTCCGGGACAGATTACCGGGGAGCTGTTTTTT.

The chain combines TRBV5-1 with TRBJ2-7; TRBD1 agrees at 10 bases. Germline CDR1 reads SGHRS; CDR2 reads YFSETQ. The CDR3 length is 16 residues. Unmatched junction bases numbered 8, after V lost 4 bases and J lost 1 base. Here the CDR3 DNA reads TGCGCCAGCAGCGGGGACAGGGGTGCTGAGTCCTACGAGCAGTACTTC. This gives the protein CASSGDRGAESYEQYF.

The rearrangement links TRBV4-3 to TRBJ2-1; D is undetermined. There are 14 residues in the CDR3. Trimming took off 4 bases at V and 4 bases at J, with 11 bases between the two ends. Germline V gives CDR1 LGHNA, CDR2 YSLEER. The CDR3 DNA reads as TGCGCCAGCAGCCTCCACAACCCGTACAATGAGCAGTTCTTC. Encoded protein: CASSLHNPYNEQFF.

The gene calls are TRBV4-3 and TRBJ1-1; perhaps TRBD1 as D (6 bases). From germline, CDR1 is LGHNA and CDR2 YSLEER. This CDR3 is 16 amino acids long. Deletions cut 0 bases from V and 7 bases from J, with 18 bases between. CDR3 residues: CASSQDRWDTTYEAFF. The CDR3 nucleotides read TGCGCCAGCAGCCAAGATCGTTGGGACACCACTTATGAAGCTTTCTTT.